The clone carrying this T cell receptor (beta chain) was seen a few times. Antigen specificity is unknown. Germline V gene data show CDR1 as SGHTA and CDR2 as FQGNSA. V was pared by 1 base and J by 5 bases, with 21 bases between. The CDR3 runs to 18 residues. The data were obtained in a study of early T cells in non-severe SARS-CoV-2 infection. Study summary: It was bulk RNA from unsorted whole blood that was sequenced, and the chains were unpaired.

Individual cDNA molecules received unique molecular identifiers during library preparation. TCRdb reprocessed the 5' RACE reads via MiXCR and lists one record per CDR3 protein. The profile shows about 100,000 distinct CDR3 sequences, 13% of them singletons. Study outcomes and limitations: Clonotype matching in VDJdb favored anti-spike CD8 responses and did not capture private and CD4 specificities.

The chain is built from TRBV7-2 and TRBJ2-1, with D perhaps assigned TRBD1 or TRBD2 (5 bases each). Sequenced sample: whole blood. This sequence originates from an adult who was a healthcare worker with PCR-confirmed SARS-CoV-2 infection or an uninfected control (not recorded which). Written as DNA, the CDR3 is TGTGCCAGCAGCTTAGTGGGGGACCCAACTGGGCTTCACAATGAGCAGTTCTTC. Residues: CASSLVGDPTGLHNEQFF.